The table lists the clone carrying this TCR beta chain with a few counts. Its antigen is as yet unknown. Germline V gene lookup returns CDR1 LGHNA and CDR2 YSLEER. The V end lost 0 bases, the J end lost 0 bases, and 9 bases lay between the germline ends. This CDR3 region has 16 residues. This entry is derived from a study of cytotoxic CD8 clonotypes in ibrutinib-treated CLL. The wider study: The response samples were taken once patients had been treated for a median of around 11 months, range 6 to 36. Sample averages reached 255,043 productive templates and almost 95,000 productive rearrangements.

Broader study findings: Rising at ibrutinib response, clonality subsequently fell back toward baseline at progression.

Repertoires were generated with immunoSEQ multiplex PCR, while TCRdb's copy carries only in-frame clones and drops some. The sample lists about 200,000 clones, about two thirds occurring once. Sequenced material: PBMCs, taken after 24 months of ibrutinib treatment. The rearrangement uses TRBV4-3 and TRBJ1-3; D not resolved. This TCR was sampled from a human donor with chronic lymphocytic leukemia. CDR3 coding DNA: TGCGCCAGCAGCCAAGAGGTCGGGGTCTCTGGAAACACCATATATTTT. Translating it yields CASSQEVGVSGNTIYF.